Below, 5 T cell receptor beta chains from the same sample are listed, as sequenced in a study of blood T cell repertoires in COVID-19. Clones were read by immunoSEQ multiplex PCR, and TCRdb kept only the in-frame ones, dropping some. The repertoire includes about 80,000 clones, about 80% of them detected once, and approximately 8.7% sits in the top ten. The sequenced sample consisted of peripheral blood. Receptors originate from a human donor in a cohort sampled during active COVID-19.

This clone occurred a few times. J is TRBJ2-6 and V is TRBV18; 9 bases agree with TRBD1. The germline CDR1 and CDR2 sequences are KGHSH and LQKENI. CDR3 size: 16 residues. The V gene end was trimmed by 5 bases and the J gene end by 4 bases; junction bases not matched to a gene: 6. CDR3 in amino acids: CASSDGTGYGANVLTF. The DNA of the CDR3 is TGTGCCAGCTCAGACGGGACAGGGTACGGGGCCAACGTCCTGACTTTC.

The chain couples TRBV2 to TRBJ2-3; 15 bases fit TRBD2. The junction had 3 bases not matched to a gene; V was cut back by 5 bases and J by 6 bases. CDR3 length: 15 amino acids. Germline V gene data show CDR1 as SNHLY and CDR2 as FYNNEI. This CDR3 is CASSTGTSGGDTQYF. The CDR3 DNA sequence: TGTGCCAGCAGTACCGGGACTAGCGGGGGGGATACGCAGTATTTT.

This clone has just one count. CDR3 region: CASSQVYGNEAGELFF. CDR3 nucleotides: TGCGCCAGCAGCCAAGTTTACGGGAACGAGGCCGGGGAGCTGTTTTTT. The V gene is TRBV4-1, the J gene TRBJ2-2; perhaps TRBD2 as D (5 bases). The CDR3 has 16 residues. V was cut by 1 base and J by 6 bases, with 15 bases left in between. Germline CDR1 MGHRA, CDR2 YSYEKL.

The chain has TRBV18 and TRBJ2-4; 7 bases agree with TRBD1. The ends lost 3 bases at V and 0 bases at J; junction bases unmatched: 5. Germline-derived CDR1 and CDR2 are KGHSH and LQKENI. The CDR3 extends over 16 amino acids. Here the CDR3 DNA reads TGTGCCAGCTCACCGTTACAGGGGAGAGCCAAAAACATTCAGTACTTC. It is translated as CASSPLQGRAKNIQYF.

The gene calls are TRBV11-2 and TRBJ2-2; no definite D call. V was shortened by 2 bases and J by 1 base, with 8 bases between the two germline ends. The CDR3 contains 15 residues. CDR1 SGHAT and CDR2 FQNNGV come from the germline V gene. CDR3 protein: CASSLYTLNTGELFF. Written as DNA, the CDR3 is TGTGCCAGCAGCTTATACACATTGAACACCGGGGAGCTGTTTTTT. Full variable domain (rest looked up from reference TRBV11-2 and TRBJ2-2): EAGVAQSPRYKIIEKRQSVAFWCNPISGHATLYWYQQILGQGPKLLIQFQNNGVVDDSQLPKDRFSAERLKGVDSTLKIQPAKLEDSAVYLCASSLYTLNTGELFFGEGSRLTVL.